This record looks at one T cell receptor beta chain sequence and its context. Its matching antigen is unknown. The junction differs from germline at one of its ends, possibly a read error. Germline assignment: CDR1 MNHEY and CDR2 SVGAGI. The CDR3 length is 17 residues. The sample comes from a study of blood T cells in healthy people across ages. Background on the study: Template switching captured about one barcoded beta molecule per two T cells. Study findings and constraints: Compared with aged donors, long-lived donors showed fewer expanded clones, suggesting selection.

A second about 7 to 12 cycle PCR used barcoded and J-beta primers. TCRdb analysed the 5' RACE reads with MiXCR anew, one entry per CDR3 protein. The table records about 1.5 million distinct CDR3 sequences, roughly 45% of them present only once. The sequencing input was blood. This TCR derives from a woman between 18 and 29 years old in good health. This chain links TRBV6-5 with TRBJ1-5; perhaps TRBD1 as D (5 bases). The CDR3 DNA sequence: TGTGCCAGCAGTCACTCGAGGTCGGAGACAGGCAATCAGCCCCAGCATTTT. It specifies CASSHSRSETGNQPQHF.